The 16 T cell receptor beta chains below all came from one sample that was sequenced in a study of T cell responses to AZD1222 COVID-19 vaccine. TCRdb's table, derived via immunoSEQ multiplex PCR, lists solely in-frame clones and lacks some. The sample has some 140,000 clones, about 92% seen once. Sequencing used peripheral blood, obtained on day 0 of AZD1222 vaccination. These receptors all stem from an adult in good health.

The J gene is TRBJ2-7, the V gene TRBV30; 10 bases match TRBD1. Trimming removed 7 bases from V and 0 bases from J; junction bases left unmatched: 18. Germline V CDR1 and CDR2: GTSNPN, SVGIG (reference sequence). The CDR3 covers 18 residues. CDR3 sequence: CASDRGRTSGARSYEQYF. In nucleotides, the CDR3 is TGTGCCTCGGACAGGGGGAGAACTAGCGGAGCTCGCTCCTACGAGCAGTACTTC.

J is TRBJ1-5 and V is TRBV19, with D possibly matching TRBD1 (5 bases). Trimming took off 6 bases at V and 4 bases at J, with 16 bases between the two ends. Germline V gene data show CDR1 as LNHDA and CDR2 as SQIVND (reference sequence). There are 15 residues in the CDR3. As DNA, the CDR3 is TGTGCCAGTAGCCTGGGACGGATGAAAAATCAGCCCCAGCATTTT. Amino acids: CASSLGRMKNQPQHF. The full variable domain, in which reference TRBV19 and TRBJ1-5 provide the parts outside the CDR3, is DGGITQSPKYLFRKEGQNVTLSCEQNLNHDAMYWYRQDPGQGLRLIYYSQIVNDFQKGDIAEGYSVSREKKESFPLTVTSAQKNPTAFYLCASSLGRMKNQPQHFGDGTRLSIL.

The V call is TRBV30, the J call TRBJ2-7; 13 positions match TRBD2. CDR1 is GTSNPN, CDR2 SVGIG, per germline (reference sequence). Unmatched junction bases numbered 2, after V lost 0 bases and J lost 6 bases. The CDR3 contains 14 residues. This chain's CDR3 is CAWSVGLAGVEQYF. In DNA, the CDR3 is TGTGCCTGGAGTGTTGGACTAGCGGGAGTCGAGCAGTACTTC.

The CDR3 DNA reads as TGTGCCAGCAGCTCCCGCCAGGGCGGGAATCAGCCCCAGCATTTT. Translated, it gives CASSSRQGGNQPQHF. The chain recombines TRBV13 with TRBJ1-5; TRBD1 might be the D (5 bases). CDR3 length equals 15 residues. Trimming removed 4 bases from V and 4 bases from J, with 14 bases in between. The V gene's germline CDR1 is PRHDT and CDR2 FYEKMQ (reference sequence).

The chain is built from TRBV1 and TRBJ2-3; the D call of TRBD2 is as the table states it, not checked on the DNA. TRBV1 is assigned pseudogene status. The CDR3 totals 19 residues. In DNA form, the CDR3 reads TGCACCAGCAGCCAAGAAGGCCTAGCGGGAGTCGCTAGCACAGATACGCAGTATTTT. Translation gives CTSSQEGLAGVASTDTQYF.

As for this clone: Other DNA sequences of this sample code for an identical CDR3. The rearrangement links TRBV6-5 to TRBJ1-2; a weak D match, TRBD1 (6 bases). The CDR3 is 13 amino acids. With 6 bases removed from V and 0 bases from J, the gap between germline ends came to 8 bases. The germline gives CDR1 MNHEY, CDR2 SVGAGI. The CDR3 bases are TGTGCCAGCAGCCGGACAGCTAACTATGGCTACACCTTC. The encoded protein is CASSRTANYGYTF.

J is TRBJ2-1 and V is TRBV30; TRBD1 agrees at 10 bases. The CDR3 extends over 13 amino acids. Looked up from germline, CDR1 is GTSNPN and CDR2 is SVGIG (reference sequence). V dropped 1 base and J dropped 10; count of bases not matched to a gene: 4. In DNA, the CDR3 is TGTGCCTGGAGTGCGACAGGGGGCCCGGAGCAGTTCTTC. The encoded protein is CAWSATGGPEQFF.

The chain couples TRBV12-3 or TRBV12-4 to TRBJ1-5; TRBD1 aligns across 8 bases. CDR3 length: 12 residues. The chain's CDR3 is CGTGNSNQPQHF. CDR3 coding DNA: TGTGGGACAGGGAATAGCAATCAGCCCCAGCATTTT.

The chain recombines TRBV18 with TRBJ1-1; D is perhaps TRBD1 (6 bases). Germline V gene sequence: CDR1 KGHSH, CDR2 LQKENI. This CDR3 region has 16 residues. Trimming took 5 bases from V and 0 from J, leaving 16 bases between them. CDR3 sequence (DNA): TGTGCCAGCTCAAGGGGTAAGGAGGGGGTGAACACTGAAGCTTTCTTT. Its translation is CASSRGKEGVNTEAFF.

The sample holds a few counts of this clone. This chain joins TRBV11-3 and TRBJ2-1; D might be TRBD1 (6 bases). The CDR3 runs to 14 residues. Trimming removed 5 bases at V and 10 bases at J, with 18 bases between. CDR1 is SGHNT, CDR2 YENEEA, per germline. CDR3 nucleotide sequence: TGTGCCAGCAGCGCCACCGCACAGGGATACGAGCAGTTCTTC. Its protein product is CASSATAQGYEQFF.

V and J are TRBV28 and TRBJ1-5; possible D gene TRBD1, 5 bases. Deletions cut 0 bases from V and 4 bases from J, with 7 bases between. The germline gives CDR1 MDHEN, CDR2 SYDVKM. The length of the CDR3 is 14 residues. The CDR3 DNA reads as TGTGCCAGCAGTTTATGGGAGGGGAATCAGCCCCAGCATTTT. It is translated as CASSLWEGNQPQHF.

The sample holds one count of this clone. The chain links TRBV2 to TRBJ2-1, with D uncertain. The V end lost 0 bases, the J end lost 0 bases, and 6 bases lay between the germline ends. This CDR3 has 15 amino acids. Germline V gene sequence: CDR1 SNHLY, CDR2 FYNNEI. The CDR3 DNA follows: TGTGCCAGCAGTGAAGCGAGGAGCTCCTACAATGAGCAGTTCTTC. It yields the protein CASSEARSSYNEQFF.

The CDR3 loop reads CASRTLAGGTGELFF. CDR3 DNA: TGTGCCAGCAGGACGCTAGCGGGAGGGACCGGGGAGCTGTTTTTT. The J gene is TRBJ2-2, the V gene TRBV7-3; 12 bases line up with TRBD2. Germline CDR1 and CDR2: SGHTA and FQGTGA. CDR3 length: 15 amino acids. V shed 6 bases and J 5 bases; nucleotides not matched to a gene: 4.

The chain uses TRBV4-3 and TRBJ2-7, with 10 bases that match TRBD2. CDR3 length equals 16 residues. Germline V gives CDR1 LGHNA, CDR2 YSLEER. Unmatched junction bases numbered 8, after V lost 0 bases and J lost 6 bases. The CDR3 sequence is CASSQEWTSGVSEQYF. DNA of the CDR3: TGCGCCAGCAGCCAAGAGTGGACTAGCGGTGTTTCCGAGCAGTACTTC.

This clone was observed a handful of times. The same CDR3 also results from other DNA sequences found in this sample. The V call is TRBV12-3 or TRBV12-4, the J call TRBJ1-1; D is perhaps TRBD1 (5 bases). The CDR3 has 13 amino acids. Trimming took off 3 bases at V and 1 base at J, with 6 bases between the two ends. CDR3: CASSLTENTEAFF. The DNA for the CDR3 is TGTGCCAGCAGTTTGACAGAGAACACTGAAGCTTTCTTT.

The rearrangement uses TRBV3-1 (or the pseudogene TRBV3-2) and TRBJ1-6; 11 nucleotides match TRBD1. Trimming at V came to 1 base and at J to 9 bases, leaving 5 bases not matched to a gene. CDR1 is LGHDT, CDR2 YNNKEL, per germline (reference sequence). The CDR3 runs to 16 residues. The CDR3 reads CASSQARTGGISPLHF. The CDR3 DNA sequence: TGTGCCAGCAGCCAAGCAAGGACAGGGGGCATTTCACCCCTCCACTTT.